The entry below gives a single TCR beta chain sequence along with its context. Its antigen is unidentified. The data belong to a study of T cells expressing NK-cell markers. Background on the study: The TCR beta repertoires originated in sorted CD3+CD56+NKG2C+, CD3+CD56+NKG2C- and CD3+CD56-NKG2C+ T cells.

Notes on the study in general: In 5 or 6 donors, dominant CD3+CD56+NKG2C+ clonotypes ranked among the top 10 CD8+ clonotypes. In several donors, dominant clonotypes made up about 25-60.1% of CD3+CD56-NKG2C+ cells.

It was by 5'RACE template switching with UMIs that TCR beta cDNA was made. TCRdb re-called the 5' RACE reads, yielding one record per CDR3 amino acid sequence without DNA. The sample features 300,000 to 500,000 distinct CDR3 sequences, with 9.5% to 12% in its top ten. The CDR3 extends over 17 amino acids. CDR1 DFQATT and CDR2 SNEGSKA come from the germline V gene (reference sequence). This TCR was sampled from a woman aged 45-60 years in good health. The chain couples TRBV20-1 to TRBJ2-1; the D call from TCRdb, TRBD2, cannot be confirmed without DNA. The sequencing sample was made of blood T cells: a sorted CD56 or NKG2C T cell subset, CD4+ or CD8+ T cells, or bulk PBMC T cells (not recorded which). The CDR3 spells CSASPEISGQSYNEQFF.